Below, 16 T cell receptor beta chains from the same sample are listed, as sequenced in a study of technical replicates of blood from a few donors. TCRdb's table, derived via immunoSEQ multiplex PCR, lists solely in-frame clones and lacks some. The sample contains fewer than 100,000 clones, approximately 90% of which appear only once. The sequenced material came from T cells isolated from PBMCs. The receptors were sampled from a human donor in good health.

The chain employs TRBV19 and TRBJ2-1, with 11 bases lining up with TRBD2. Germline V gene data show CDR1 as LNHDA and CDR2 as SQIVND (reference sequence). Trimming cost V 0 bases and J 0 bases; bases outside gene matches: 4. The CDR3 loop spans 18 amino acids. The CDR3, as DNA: TGTGCCAGTAGTATAGAGCTAGCGGGAGGCCTCTCCTACAATGAGCAGTTCTTC. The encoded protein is CASSIELAGGLSYNEQFF.

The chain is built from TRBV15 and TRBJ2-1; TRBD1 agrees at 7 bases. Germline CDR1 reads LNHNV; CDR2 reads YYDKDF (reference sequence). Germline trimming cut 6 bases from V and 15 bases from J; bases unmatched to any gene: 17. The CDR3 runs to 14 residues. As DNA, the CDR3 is TGTGCCACCAGGCCGTTGGGTTTACAGGGGCAGGGGTTCTTC. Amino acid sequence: CATRPLGLQGQGFF. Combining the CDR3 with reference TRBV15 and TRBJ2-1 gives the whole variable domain DAMVIQNPRYQVTQFGKPVTLSCSQTLNHNVMYWYQQKSSQAPKLLFHYYDKDFNNEADTPDNFQSRRPNTSFCFLDIRSPGLGDTAMYLCATRPLGLQGQGFFGPGTRLTVL.

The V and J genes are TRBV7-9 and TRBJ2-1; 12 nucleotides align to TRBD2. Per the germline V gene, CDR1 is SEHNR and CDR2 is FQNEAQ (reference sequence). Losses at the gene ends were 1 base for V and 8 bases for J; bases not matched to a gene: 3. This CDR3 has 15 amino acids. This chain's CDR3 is CASSLGLAGAHEQFF. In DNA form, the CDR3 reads TGTGCCAGCAGCTTAGGACTAGCGGGAGCACATGAGCAGTTCTTC.

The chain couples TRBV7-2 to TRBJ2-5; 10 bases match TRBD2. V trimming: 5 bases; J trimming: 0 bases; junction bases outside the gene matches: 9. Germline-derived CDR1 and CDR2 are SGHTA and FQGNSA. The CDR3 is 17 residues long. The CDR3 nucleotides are TGTGCCAGCAGCCCTAGCGGGAGTCCCATGTACCAAGAGACCCAGTACTTC. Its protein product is CASSPSGSPMYQETQYF.

As DNA, the CDR3 is TGTGCCAGTAGTATGCCGGGACTGGACCCGTTCAGGGGCTACACCTTC. Translation: CASSMPGLDPFRGYTF. The rearrangement uses TRBV19 and TRBJ1-2, with a weak D call TRBD1 (5 bases). Germline lookup yields CDR1 LNHDA and CDR2 SQIVND (reference sequence). The CDR3 spans 16 residues. V was cut by 3 bases and J by 8 bases, with 22 bases left in between.

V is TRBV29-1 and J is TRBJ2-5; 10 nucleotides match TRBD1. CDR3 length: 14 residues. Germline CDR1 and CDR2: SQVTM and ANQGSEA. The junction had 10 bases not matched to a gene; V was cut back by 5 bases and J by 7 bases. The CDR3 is CSVYVTGGGVTQYF. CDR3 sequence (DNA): TGCAGCGTTTACGTGACAGGGGGCGGAGTGACCCAGTACTTC.

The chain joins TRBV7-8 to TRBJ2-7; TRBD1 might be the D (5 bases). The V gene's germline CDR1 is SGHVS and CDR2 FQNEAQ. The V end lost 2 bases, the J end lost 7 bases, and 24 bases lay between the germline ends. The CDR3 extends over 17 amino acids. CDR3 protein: CASSLIDRDSLKPEQYF. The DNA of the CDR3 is TGTGCCAGCAGCTTAATCGACCGCGACAGTCTGAAACCGGAGCAGTACTTC.

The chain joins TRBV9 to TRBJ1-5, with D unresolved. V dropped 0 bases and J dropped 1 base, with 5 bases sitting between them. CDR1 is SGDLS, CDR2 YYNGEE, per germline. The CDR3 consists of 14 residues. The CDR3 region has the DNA TGTGCCAGCAGCGTAGGTGCGAGCAATCAGCCCCAGCATTTT. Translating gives CASSVGASNQPQHF.

CDR3 region: CASSKEGGSRGYTF. Here the CDR3 DNA reads TGTGCCAGCAGCAAAGAGGGAGGAAGTAGGGGCTACACCTTC. This chain connects TRBV21-1 to TRBJ1-2. TRBV21-1 counts as a pseudogene. The CDR3 runs to 14 residues.

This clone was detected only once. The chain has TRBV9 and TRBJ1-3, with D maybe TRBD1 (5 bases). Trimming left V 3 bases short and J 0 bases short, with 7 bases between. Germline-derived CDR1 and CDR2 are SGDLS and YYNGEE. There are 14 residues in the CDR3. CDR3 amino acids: CASSGGPSGNTIYF. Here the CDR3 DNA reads TGTGCCAGCAGCGGGGGCCCCTCTGGAAACACCATATATTTT. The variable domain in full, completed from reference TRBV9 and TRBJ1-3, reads DSGVTQTPKHLITATGQRVTLRCSPRSGDLSVYWYQQSLDQGLQFLIQYYNGEERAKGNILERFSAQQFPDLHSELNLSSLELGDSALYFCASSGGPSGNTIYFGEGSWLTVV.

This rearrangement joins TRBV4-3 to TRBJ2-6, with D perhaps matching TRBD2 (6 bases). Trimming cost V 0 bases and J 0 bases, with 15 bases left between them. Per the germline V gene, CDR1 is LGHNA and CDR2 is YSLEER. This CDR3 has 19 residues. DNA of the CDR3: TGCGCCAGCAGCCAAGAGTGGAGGGCCGCCCTCTCTGGGGCCAACGTCCTGACTTTC. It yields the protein CASSQEWRAALSGANVLTF.

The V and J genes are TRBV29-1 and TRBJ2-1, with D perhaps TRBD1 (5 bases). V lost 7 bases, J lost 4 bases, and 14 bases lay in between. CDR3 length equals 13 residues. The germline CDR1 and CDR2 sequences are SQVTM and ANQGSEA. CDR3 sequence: CSGDQGSYNEQFF. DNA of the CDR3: TGCAGCGGTGACCAGGGTTCTTACAATGAGCAGTTCTTC.

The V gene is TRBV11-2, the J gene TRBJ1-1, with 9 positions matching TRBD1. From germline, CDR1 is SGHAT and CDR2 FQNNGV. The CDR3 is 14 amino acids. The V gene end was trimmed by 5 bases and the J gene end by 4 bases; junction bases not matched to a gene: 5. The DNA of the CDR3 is TGTGCCAGCAGCATAGGGGACAGGGTCACTGAAGCTTTCTTT. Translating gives CASSIGDRVTEAFF.

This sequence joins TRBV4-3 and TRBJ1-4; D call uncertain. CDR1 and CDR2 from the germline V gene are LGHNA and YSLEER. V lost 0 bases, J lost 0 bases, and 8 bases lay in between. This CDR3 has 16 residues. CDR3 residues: CASSQDLGATNEKLFF. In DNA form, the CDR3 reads TGCGCCAGCAGCCAAGATCTCGGAGCAACTAATGAAAAACTGTTTTTT.

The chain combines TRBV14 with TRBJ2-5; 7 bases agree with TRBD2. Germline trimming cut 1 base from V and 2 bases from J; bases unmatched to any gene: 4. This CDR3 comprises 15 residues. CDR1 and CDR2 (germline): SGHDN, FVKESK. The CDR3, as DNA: TGTGCCAGCAGCCAAGTTTGGGGGGGTCAAGAGACCCAGTACTTC. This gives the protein CASSQVWGGQETQYF.

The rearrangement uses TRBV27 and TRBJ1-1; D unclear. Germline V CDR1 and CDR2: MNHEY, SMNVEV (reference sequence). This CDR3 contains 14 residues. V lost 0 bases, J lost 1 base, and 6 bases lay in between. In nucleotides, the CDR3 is TGTGCCAGCAGTTTATCGGCCTCGAACACTGAAGCTTTCTTT. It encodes CASSLSASNTEAFF.